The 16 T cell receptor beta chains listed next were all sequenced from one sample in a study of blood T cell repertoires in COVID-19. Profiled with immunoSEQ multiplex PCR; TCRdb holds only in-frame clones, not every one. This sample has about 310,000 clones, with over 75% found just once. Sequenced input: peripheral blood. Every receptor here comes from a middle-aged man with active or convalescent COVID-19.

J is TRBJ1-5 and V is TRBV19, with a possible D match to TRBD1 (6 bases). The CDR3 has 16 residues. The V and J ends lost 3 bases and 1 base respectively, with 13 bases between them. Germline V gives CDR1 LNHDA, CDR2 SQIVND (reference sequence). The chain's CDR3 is CASSIRWTASNQPQHF. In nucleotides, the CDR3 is TGTGCCAGTAGTATTCGCTGGACAGCAAGCAATCAGCCCCAGCATTTT.

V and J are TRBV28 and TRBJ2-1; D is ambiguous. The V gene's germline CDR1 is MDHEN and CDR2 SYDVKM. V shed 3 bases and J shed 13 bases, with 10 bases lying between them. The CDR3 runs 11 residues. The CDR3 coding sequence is TGTGCCAGCAGTTTGACTGAAAAACAGTTCTTC. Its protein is CASSLTEKQFF.

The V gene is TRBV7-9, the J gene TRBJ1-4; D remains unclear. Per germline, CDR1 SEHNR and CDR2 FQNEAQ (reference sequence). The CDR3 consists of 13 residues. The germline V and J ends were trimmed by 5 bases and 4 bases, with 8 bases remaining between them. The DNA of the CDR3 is TGTGCCAGCAGCCCACAGCTTAATGAAAAACTGTTTTTT. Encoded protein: CASSPQLNEKLFF.

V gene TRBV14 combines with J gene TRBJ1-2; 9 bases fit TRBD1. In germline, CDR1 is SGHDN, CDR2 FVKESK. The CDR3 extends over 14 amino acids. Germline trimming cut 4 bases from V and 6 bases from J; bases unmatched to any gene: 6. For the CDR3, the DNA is TGTGCCAGCAGCCCCTTAGGACAGGGGCATGGCTACACCTTC. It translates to CASSPLGQGHGYTF.

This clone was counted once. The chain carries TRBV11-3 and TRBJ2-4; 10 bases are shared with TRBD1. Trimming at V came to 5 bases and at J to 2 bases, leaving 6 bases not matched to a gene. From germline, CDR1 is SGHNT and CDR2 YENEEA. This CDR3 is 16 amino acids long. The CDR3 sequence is CASSPGTGETKNIQYF. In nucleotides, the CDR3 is TGTGCCAGCAGCCCAGGGACAGGGGAGACCAAAAACATTCAGTACTTC.

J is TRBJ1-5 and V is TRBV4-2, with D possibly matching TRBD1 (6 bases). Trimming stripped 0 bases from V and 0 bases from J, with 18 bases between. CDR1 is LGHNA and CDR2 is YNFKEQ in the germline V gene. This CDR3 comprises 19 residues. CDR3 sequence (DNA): TGTGCCAGCAGCCAAGACTGGGTGACAGGCTCATATAGCAATCAGCCCCAGCATTTT. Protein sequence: CASSQDWVTGSYSNQPQHF.

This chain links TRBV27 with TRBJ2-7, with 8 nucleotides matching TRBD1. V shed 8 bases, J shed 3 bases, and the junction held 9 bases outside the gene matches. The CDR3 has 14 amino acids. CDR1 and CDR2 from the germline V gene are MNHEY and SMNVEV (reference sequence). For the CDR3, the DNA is TGTGCCAGCCGACCGGGACAGGCGTTCTACGAGCAGTACTTC. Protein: CASRPGQAFYEQYF.

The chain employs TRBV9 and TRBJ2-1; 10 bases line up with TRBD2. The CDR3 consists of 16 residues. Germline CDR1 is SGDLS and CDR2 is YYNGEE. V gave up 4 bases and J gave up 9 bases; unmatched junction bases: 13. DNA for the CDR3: TGTGCCAGCAGCCCTTGGGGGGGGACTAGCGTTCCTGAGCAGTTCTTC. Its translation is CASSPWGGTSVPEQFF.

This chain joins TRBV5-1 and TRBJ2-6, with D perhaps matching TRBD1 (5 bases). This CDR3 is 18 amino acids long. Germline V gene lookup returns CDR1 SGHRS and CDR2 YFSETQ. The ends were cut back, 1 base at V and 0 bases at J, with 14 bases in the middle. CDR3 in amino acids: CASSLRFGAASGANVLTF. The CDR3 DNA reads TGCGCCAGCAGCTTGCGTTTTGGGGCCGCCTCTGGGGCCAACGTCCTGACTTTC.

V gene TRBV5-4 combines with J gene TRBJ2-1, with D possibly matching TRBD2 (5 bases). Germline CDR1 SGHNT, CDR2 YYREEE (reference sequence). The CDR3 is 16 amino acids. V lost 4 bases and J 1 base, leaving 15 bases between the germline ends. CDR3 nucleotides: TGTGCCAGCAGCCCATCGGCAGGACTTTCCTACAATGAGCAGTTCTTC. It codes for CASSPSAGLSYNEQFF.

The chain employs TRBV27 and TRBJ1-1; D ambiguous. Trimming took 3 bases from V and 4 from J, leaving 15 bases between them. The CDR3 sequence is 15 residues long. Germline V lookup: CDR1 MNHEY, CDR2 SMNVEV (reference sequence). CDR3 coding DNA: TGTGCCAGCAGTTTGGGCAGTGACCCAGCCACTGAAGCTTTCTTT. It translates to CASSLGSDPATEAFF.

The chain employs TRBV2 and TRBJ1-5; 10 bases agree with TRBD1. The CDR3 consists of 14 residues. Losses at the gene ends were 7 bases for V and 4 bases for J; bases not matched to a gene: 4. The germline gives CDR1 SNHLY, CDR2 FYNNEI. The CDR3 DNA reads TGTGCCAGCAAAGGGACAGGGGTTAATCAGCCCCAGCATTTT. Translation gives CASKGTGVNQPQHF.

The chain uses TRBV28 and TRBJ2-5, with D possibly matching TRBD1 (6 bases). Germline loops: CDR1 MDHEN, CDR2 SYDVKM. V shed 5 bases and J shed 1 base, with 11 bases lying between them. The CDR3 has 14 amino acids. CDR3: CASSPGQTQETQYF. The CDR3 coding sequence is TGTGCCAGCAGTCCTGGACAGACCCAAGAGACCCAGTACTTC. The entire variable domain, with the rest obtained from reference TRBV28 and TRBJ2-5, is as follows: DVKVTQSSRYLVKRTGEKVFLECVQDMDHENMFWYRQDPGLGLRLIYFSYDVKMKEKGDIPEGYSVSREKKERFSLILESASTNQTSMYLCASSPGQTQETQYFGPGTRLLVL.

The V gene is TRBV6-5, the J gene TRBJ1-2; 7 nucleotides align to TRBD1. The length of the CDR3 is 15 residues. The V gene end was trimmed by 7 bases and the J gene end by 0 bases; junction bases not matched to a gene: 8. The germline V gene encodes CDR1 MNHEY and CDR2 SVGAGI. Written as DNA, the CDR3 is TGTGCCAGCAAAAGGACAGGAAATACTAACTATGGCTACACCTTC. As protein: CASKRTGNTNYGYTF.

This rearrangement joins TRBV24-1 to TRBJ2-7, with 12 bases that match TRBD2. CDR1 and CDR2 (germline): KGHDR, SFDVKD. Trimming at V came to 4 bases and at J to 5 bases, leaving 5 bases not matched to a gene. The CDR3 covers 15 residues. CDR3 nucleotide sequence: TGTGCCACCAGTGAGTCGACTAGCGGGAGAAACGAGCAGTACTTC. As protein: CATSESTSGRNEQYF.

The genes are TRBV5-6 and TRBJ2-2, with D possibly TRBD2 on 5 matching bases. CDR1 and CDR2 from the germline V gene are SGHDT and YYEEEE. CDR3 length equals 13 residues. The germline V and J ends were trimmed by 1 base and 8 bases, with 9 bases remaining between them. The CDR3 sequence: CASSLFGGGELFF. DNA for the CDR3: TGTGCCAGCAGCTTGTTTGGAGGTGGGGAGCTGTTTTTT. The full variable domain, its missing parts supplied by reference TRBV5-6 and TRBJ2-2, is DAGVTQSPTHLIKTRGQQVTLRCSPKSGHDTVSWYQQALGQGPQFIFQYYEEEERQRGNFPDRFSGHQFPNYSSELNVNALLLGDSALYLCASSLFGGGELFFGEGSRLTVL.